The 26 T cell receptor beta chains reported below all come from one sample, sequenced in a study of cytomegalovirus exposure and HLA in healthy donors. PCR primers comprised 60 Vbeta and 13 Jbeta primers. The data were produced by immunoSEQ multiplex PCR, yet TCRdb's version contains in-frame clones alone and is incomplete. The data contain about 140,000 clones, around 80% of them singletons. Material for sequencing was PBMCs. These receptors originate from a man aged 35 to 55 in good health and CMV-seronegative.

This clone has more than one count but fewer than ten. The chain uses TRBV4-1 and TRBJ2-1; D is perhaps TRBD2 (5 bases). Germline values: CDR1 MGHRA, CDR2 YSYEKL. The CDR3 is 17 residues long. The V end was cut by 1 base, the J end by 1 base, with 14 bases between. The CDR3 DNA is TGCGCCAGCAGCCAAGGCCTTCGGGGAAGGTCCTACAATGAGCAGTTCTTC. It translates to CASSQGLRGRSYNEQFF.

CDR3 sequence reads: CASSPGLYSNQPQHF. The CDR3 bases are TGTGCCAGCAGCCCAGGACTCTATAGCAATCAGCCCCAGCATTTT. This chain links TRBV5-6 with TRBJ1-5, with D uncertain. Germline values: CDR1 SGHDT, CDR2 YYEEEE. The ends were cut back, 4 bases at V and 0 bases at J, with 11 bases in the middle. The length of the CDR3 is 15 residues.

The chain joins TRBV4-1 to TRBJ1-1; tentatively, D is TRBD1 (5 bases). Germline-derived CDR1 and CDR2 are MGHRA and YSYEKL. There are 14 residues in the CDR3. The V gene lost 6 bases and the J gene lost 5 bases, with 16 bases spanning the gap. CDR3 sequence (DNA): TGCGCCAGCAGTCCCCAGGGTGGTTATACTGAAGCTTTCTTT. It specifies CASSPQGGYTEAFF.

The V call is TRBV6-1, the J call TRBJ1-4; 9 nucleotides align to TRBD1. The CDR3 sequence is 14 residues long. V trimming: 5 bases; J trimming: 4 bases; junction bases outside the gene matches: 2. The germline CDR1 and CDR2 sequences are MNHNS and SASEGT. This chain's CDR3 is CASSSGQGNEKLFF. CDR3 bases: TGTGCCAGCAGTTCGGGACAGGGTAATGAAAAACTGTTTTTT.

In this sample, this clone turned up a few times. This chain joins TRBV7-3 and TRBJ1-1; 7 nucleotides agree with TRBD1. CDR1 is SGHTA, CDR2 FQGTGA, per germline. The CDR3 loop spans 13 amino acids. With 6 bases clipped from V and 4 bases from J, the junction kept 5 bases outside the gene matches. CDR3 DNA sequence: TGTGCCAGCAGTAGCGGGACAGCCACTGAAGCTTTCTTT. Its protein is CASSSGTATEAFF.

This clone was seen a handful of times. The genes are TRBV2 and TRBJ1-6; no firm D call. Trimming took off 1 base at V and 7 bases at J, with 8 bases between the two ends. The CDR3 runs to 14 residues. The germline V gene encodes CDR1 SNHLY and CDR2 FYNNEI. CDR3 in DNA: TGTGCCAGCAGTGAAGTGACGGAGAATTCACCCCTCCACTTT. This gives the protein CASSEVTENSPLHF.

The chain links TRBV5-1 to TRBJ2-1; maybe TRBD1 (6 bases). V lost 4 bases, J lost 8 bases, and 16 bases lay in between. Germline CDR1 is SGHRS and CDR2 is YFSETQ. The CDR3 is 14 amino acids. CDR3 region: CASSPGHPGDEQFF. CDR3 nucleotide sequence: TGCGCCAGCAGCCCGGGACACCCTGGGGATGAGCAGTTCTTC. The full variable domain, in which reference TRBV5-1 and TRBJ2-1 provide the parts outside the CDR3, is KAGVTQTPRYLIKTRGQQVTLSCSPISGHRSVSWYQQTPGQGLQFLFEYFSETQRNKGNFPGRFSGRQFSNSRSEMNVSTLELGDSALYLCASSPGHPGDEQFFGPGTRLTVL.

This clone has a handful of counts. The chain employs TRBV5-1 and TRBJ1-1, with D possibly being TRBD1 (6 bases). The CDR3 has 16 residues. The V end was cut by 3 bases, the J end by 5 bases, with 20 bases between. Germline V lookup: CDR1 SGHRS, CDR2 YFSETQ. CDR3 in amino acids: CASSWAEQGGLTEAFF. The DNA for the CDR3 is TGCGCCAGCAGCTGGGCGGAACAGGGAGGGTTGACTGAAGCTTTCTTT.

The gene calls are TRBV4-1 and TRBJ1-2; D not resolved. This CDR3 contains 14 residues. Deletions cut 1 base from V and 7 bases from J, with 13 bases between. Germline loops: CDR1 MGHRA, CDR2 YSYEKL. CDR3 bases: TGCGCCAGCAGCCAAGGTTCCCCAACGGTTGGCTACACCTTC. Its translation is CASSQGSPTVGYTF.

A few counts support this clone. CDR3 sequence (DNA): TGTGCCAGCACTCCCGGGGGGGGGAGCTCCTACAATGAGCAGTTCTTC. It codes for CASTPGGGSSYNEQFF. The chain employs TRBV9 and TRBJ2-1, with TRBD2 matching over 8 bases. Looked up from germline, CDR1 is SGDLS and CDR2 is YYNGEE. The CDR3 loop spans 16 amino acids. With V trimmed by 6 bases and J by 0 bases, 8 bases remained unmatched.

The chain's CDR3 is CASSYSNAGTGELFF. In nucleotides, the CDR3 is TGTGCCAGCAGTTACTCGAATGCAGGGACCGGGGAGCTGTTTTTT. The V call is TRBV6-5, the J call TRBJ2-2; the D gene is possibly TRBD1 (5 bases). Germline CDR1 reads MNHEY; CDR2 reads SVGAGI. The V and J ends lost 0 bases and 5 bases respectively, with 10 bases between them. The CDR3 extends over 15 amino acids.

This clone was recorded only once. The J gene is TRBJ1-5, the V gene TRBV18; D is uncertain. The CDR3 is made up of 14 amino acids. CDR1 and CDR2 from the germline V gene are KGHSH and LQKENI. The V end was cut by 6 bases, the J end by 3 bases, with 12 bases between. CDR3 protein: CASSPLRNNQPQHF. For the CDR3, the DNA is TGTGCCAGCTCTCCTCTGAGGAACAATCAGCCCCAGCATTTT.

The J gene is TRBJ1-1, the V gene TRBV5-8; D is undetermined. Germline CDR1 reads SGHTS; CDR2 reads YDEGEE. The CDR3 has 14 amino acids. V was clipped by 2 bases and J by 0 bases, with 8 bases between them. The CDR3 DNA reads as TGTGCCAGCAGCTTTACAGAGATGAACACTGAAGCTTTCTTT. Translated, it gives CASSFTEMNTEAFF.

The gene calls are TRBV5-5 and TRBJ2-5, with TRBD2 matching 8 bases. CDR1 and CDR2 (germline): SGHKS, YYEKEE (reference sequence). Unmatched junction bases numbered 4, after V lost 4 bases and J lost 5 bases. This CDR3 comprises 13 residues. The CDR3, as DNA: TGTGCCAGCAGCCCTCGGGGGGGGGAGACCCAGTACTTC. Translated: CASSPRGGETQYF.

The rearrangement uses TRBV7-9 and TRBJ1-2, with 7 positions matching TRBD1. The J segment lost 8 bases and the V segment lost 2 bases, leaving 11 bases of the junction unmatched. Germline assignment: CDR1 SEHNR and CDR2 FQNEAQ (reference sequence). The CDR3 loop spans 15 amino acids. CDR3 region: CASSLYDRVVGGYTF. The CDR3 DNA reads TGTGCCAGCAGCTTATACGACAGGGTGGTAGGCGGCTACACCTTC.

This clone was detected only once. This chain connects TRBV29-1 to TRBJ1-4; tentatively, D is TRBD1 (6 bases). Germline-derived CDR1 and CDR2 are SQVTM and ANQGSEA. Trimming removed 4 bases from V and 8 bases from J, with 8 bases in between. The CDR3 sequence is 11 residues long. In DNA, the CDR3 is TGCAGCGTTGGGACAGCCGAAAAACTGTTTTTT. Translating gives CSVGTAEKLFF.

The table lists this clone with a few counts. The chain recombines TRBV4-1 with TRBJ2-2; the D is unclear. The CDR3 length is 16 residues. Per germline, CDR1 MGHRA and CDR2 YSYEKL. Trimming shortened V by 2 bases and J by 0 bases, and 10 bases separated the two germline ends. The CDR3 DNA reads TGCGCCAGCAGCCAAACTACTGCCACGAACACCGGGGAGCTGTTTTTT. Its translation is CASSQTTATNTGELFF.

The V and J genes are TRBV19 and TRBJ2-6, with D uncertain. The CDR3 consists of 16 residues. Germline V gives CDR1 LNHDA, CDR2 SQIVND (reference sequence). V was clipped by 2 bases and J by 0 bases, with 8 bases between them. CDR3 in DNA: TGTGCCAGTAGTATAACCACTATCTCTGGGGCCAACGTCCTGACTTTC. It codes for CASSITTISGANVLTF.

This clone was seen once. The rearrangement links TRBV5-1 to TRBJ2-2; weak D call: TRBD1 (5 bases). V lost 3 bases and J lost 7, with 16 bases in between. Germline CDR1 SGHRS, CDR2 YFSETQ. This CDR3 contains 15 residues. The CDR3 nucleotides read TGCGCCAGCAGCTCGCCAGGGATCAGAGGCGGGGAGCTGTTTTTT. Translated, it gives CASSSPGIRGGELFF.

The sample holds a few counts of this clone. The CDR3, as DNA: TGTGCCAGCAGTCCTAGGAGGGCCTACTATAGCTCCTACGAGCAGTACTTC. This codes for CASSPRRAYYSSYEQYF. The rearrangement links TRBV28 to TRBJ2-7; tentative D call: TRBD2 (6 bases). Trimming removed 5 bases from V and 0 bases from J, with 20 bases in between. The germline V gene has CDR1 MDHEN and CDR2 SYDVKM. This CDR3 comprises 17 residues.

The gene calls are TRBV7-8 and TRBJ2-7; the match to TRBD1 covers 9 bases. Germline CDR1 is SGHVS and CDR2 is FQNEAQ. The CDR3 runs to 16 residues. J lost 0 bases, V lost 5 bases, and 8 bases had no gene match. The CDR3 here is CASSPRDREVSYEQYF. The DNA of the CDR3 is TGTGCCAGCAGCCCTCGGGACAGGGAAGTCTCCTACGAGCAGTACTTC.

The rearrangement joins TRBV7-2 to TRBJ1-2; TRBD1 matches 9 bases. The CDR3 has 13 amino acids. Germline V gene sequence: CDR1 SGHTA, CDR2 FQGNSA. Germline trimming cut 11 bases from V and 5 bases from J; bases unmatched to any gene: 9. CDR3 DNA: TGTGCCTCACGGGACAGGGAACTGTATGGCTACACCTTC. Protein: CASRDRELYGYTF. Based on the CDR3 plus reference TRBV7-2 and TRBJ1-2, the full variable domain is GAGVSQSPSNKVTEKGKDVELRCDPISGHTALYWYRQSLGQGLEFLIYFQGNSAPDKSGLPSDRFSAERTGGSVSTLTIQRTQQEDSAVYLCASRDRELYGYTFGSGTRLTVV.

The chain is built from TRBV9 and TRBJ2-2, with TRBD2 matching 8 bases. This CDR3 has 15 residues. CDR1 is SGDLS and CDR2 is YYNGEE in the germline V gene. V trimming: 4 bases; J trimming: 4 bases; junction bases outside the gene matches: 6. Here the CDR3 DNA reads TGTGCCAGCAGCTTAAGCGGGGGCGTCACCGGGGAGCTGTTTTTT. Amino acid sequence: CASSLSGGVTGELFF. Full variable domain (remainder filled in from reference TRBV9 and TRBJ2-2): DSGVTQTPKHLITATGQRVTLRCSPRSGDLSVYWYQQSLDQGLQFLIQYYNGEERAKGNILERFSAQQFPDLHSELNLSSLELGDSALYFCASSLSGGVTGELFFGEGSRLTVL.

This clone was seen a few times. The rearrangement joins TRBV7-2 to TRBJ2-4; D is ambiguous. This CDR3 comprises 13 residues. Trimming took 4 bases from V and 2 from J, leaving 6 bases between them. Germline V CDR1 and CDR2: SGHTA, FQGNSA. CDR3 DNA sequence: TGTGCCAGCAGCTCTCGTCCCAAAAACATTCAGTACTTC. Its protein product is CASSSRPKNIQYF. The full variable domain, completed using reference TRBV7-2 and TRBJ2-4, is GAGVSQSPSNKVTEKGKDVELRCDPISGHTALYWYRQSLGQGLEFLIYFQGNSAPDKSGLPSDRFSAERTGGSVSTLTIQRTQQEDSAVYLCASSSRPKNIQYFGAGTRLSVL.

The rearrangement joins TRBV25-1 to TRBJ1-2, with D hard to call. Trimming left V 1 base short and J 6 bases short, with 9 bases between. The CDR3 extends over 13 amino acids. Germline lookup yields CDR1 MGHDK and CDR2 SYGVNS. The CDR3 loop reads CASSESWSHGYTF. In DNA, the CDR3 is TGTGCCAGCAGTGAATCGTGGAGTCATGGCTACACCTTC.

V is TRBV18 and J is TRBJ1-2; D gene unclear. Between the trimmed V and J ends, which lost 0 bases and 4 bases, there was a span of 18 bases. This CDR3 spans 17 amino acids. Germline V gene data show CDR1 as KGHSH and CDR2 as LQKENI. CDR3 amino acids: CASSPPDWGSSIYGYTF. CDR3 nucleotide sequence: TGTGCCAGCTCACCACCGGACTGGGGATCGTCTATCTATGGCTACACCTTC.